The rows below give T cell receptor beta chains drawn from one sample of a study of OX40 agonist ivuxolimab in advanced cancers. Sequencing was performed with immunoSEQ multiplex PCR; in TCRdb, only in-frame clones are kept and a portion is missing. The sample has under 65,000 clones, 80% to 90% seen once. The sample consisted of CD4+ or CD8+ T cells sorted from blood, taken in a trial of the OX40 agonist ivuxolimab. Source of these receptors: an adult with an advanced solid tumor such as melanoma, head and neck, liver or kidney cancer. CDR3s include the opening cysteine and the closing phenylalanine or tryptophan. A D gene is named only where the DNA matches it firmly. Not all rows give a size; the values are once, few, many and, for expanded clones, a class.

clone_size	d_call	j_call	v_call	cdr3_nt	cdr3_aa
.	TRBD1	TRBJ1-3	TRBV5-1	TGCGCCAGCAGCTCCACAGGGGTTGGAAACACCATATATTTT	CASSSTGVGNTIYF
once	.	TRBJ2-3	TRBV9	TGTGCCAGCACCGGAATACCTAGCACAGATACGCAGTATTTT	CASTGIPSTDTQYF
.	.	TRBJ2-1	TRBV7-8	TGTGCCAGCAGCTTTTTATCCGGGAATGAGCAGTTCTTC	CASSFLSGNEQFF
.	TRBD2	TRBJ2-3	TRBV6-5	TGTGCCAGCAGGCCCCCGGGACTAGGCACAGATACGCAGTATTTT	CASRPPGLGTDTQYF
.	TRBD1	TRBJ1-4	TRBV18	TGTGCCAGCTCGCAGGGGGCCCTTAATGAAAAACTGTTTTTT	CASSQGALNEKLFF
.	.	TRBJ1-1	TRBV7-9	TGTGCCAGCAGCACCTTGATCGACACTGAAGCTTTCTTT	CASSTLIDTEAFF
.	.	TRBJ2-3	TRBV5-4	TGTGCCAGCAGCCGAGGGTGGACAGGCACAGATACGCAGTATTTT	CASSRGWTGTDTQYF
.	.	TRBJ1-6	TRBV30	TGTGCCGTCGTCTGCCGGGACTATAATTCACCCCTCCACTTT	CAVVCRDYNSPLHF
.	.	TRBJ1-4	TRBV14	TGTGCCAGCAGCCAAGGCCGCTCAGGTGAAAAACTGTTTTTT	CASSQGRSGEKLFF
.	TRBD1	TRBJ2-7	TRBV6-6	TGTGCCAGCGGAGACAGGGGAGTTTCTTACGAGCAGTACTTC	CASGDRGVSYEQYF
.	.	TRBJ2-1	TRBV5-6	TGTGCCAGCAGCTTGGGACTCACGAATGAGCAGTTCTTC	CASSLGLTNEQFF
.	.	TRBJ2-7	TRBV7-2	TGTGCCAGCAGCTGGGAAGGGAGTATCTACGAGCAGTACTTC	CASSWEGSIYEQYF
.	.	TRBJ1-3	TRBV7-9	TGTGCCAGCAGCTCAGCTGGGCCTGATTTCTCTGGAAACACCATATATTTT	CASSSAGPDFSGNTIYF
few	.	TRBJ1-3	TRBV29-1	TGCAGCGTCCGCGGCCCCTCTGGAAACACCATATATTTT	CSVRGPSGNTIYF
.	.	TRBJ2-1	TRBV11-2	TGTGCCAGCAGCTTAGATCTGGCGGAGGGGCCTTACAATGAGCAGTTCTTC	CASSLDLAEGPYNEQFF
.	.	TRBJ2-5	TRBV7-9	TGTGCCAGCAGCCCCCTGGGCGGGCGAGAGACCCAGTACTTC	CASSPLGGRETQYF
.	TRBD1	TRBJ1-2	TRBV7-9	TGTGCCAGCAGTAATACAGGGGGCTATGGCTACACCTTC	CASSNTGGYGYTF
.	TRBD1	TRBJ2-3	TRBV6-1	TGTGCCGGAGGGACAGGGGAAGATACGCAGTATTTT	CAGGTGEDTQYF
.	.	TRBJ2-3	TRBV6-1	TGTGCCAACAGTGATCAGGGGGGTAGCACAGATACGCAGTATTTT	CANSDQGGSTDTQYF
.	.	TRBJ1-2	TRBV15	TGTGCCACCGAGAGTACAGGGCTTGGCTACACCTTC	CATESTGLGYTF
.	TRBD2	TRBJ2-3	TRBV27	TGTGCCAGCAGGGCGGGACTAGTCTTCGCAGATACGCAGTATTTT	CASRAGLVFADTQYF
once	TRBD1	TRBJ2-2	TRBV7-3	TGTGCCAGCAGCTTGGGTTTCAGGGGGCTCGGGGAGCTGTTTTTT	CASSLGFRGLGELFF
.	.	TRBJ1-1	TRBV6-5	TGTGCCAGCAGAGATGGGGGCCCGAACACTGAAGCTTTCTTT	CASRDGGPNTEAFF
.	.	TRBJ1-2	TRBV19	TGTGCCAGCGGGGCATCAATTAACTATGGCTACACCTTC	CASGASINYGYTF
.	TRBD1	TRBJ2-7	TRBV5-1	TGCGCCAGCAGCTCCTTGACAGGGACCTACGAGCAGTACTTC	CASSSLTGTYEQYF
once	TRBD1	TRBJ2-7	TRBV5-1	TGCGCCAGCAGCCCCGGACCCGGGACAGAGTCCTACGAGCAGTACTTC	CASSPGPGTESYEQYF
.	TRBD2	TRBJ2-1	TRBV4-2	TGTGCCAGCAGCCCTTTACTAGCGGGAGTTTCCGATGAGCAGTTCTTC	CASSPLLAGVSDEQFF
.	.	TRBJ1-5	TRBV6-6	TGTGCCATCCGGGAACGGGCCCCGGGTAGCAATCAGCCCCAGCATTTT	CAIRERAPGSNQPQHF
.	.	TRBJ1-1	TRBV5-4	TGTGCCAGCAGCTTCGGCAAGTCCGACACTGAAGCTTTCTTT	CASSFGKSDTEAFF
few	TRBD2	TRBJ2-1	TRBV2	TGTGCCAGCAGTCCTAGCGGGAGTCTAGTAAATGAGCAGTTCTTC	CASSPSGSLVNEQFF
.	.	TRBJ2-7	TRBV28	TGTGCCAGCAGTTTAGGTCCTCGGGGGACCGATCCCTACGAGCAGTACTTC	CASSLGPRGTDPYEQYF
.	TRBD1	TRBJ1-2	TRBV7-2	TGTGCCAGCAGCTTCAGGACAGGGCATGGCTACACCTTC	CASSFRTGHGYTF
.	.	TRBJ2-2	TRBV11-2	TGTGCCAGCAGCGCATCAAGGTCCGGGGAGCTGTTTTTT	CASSASRSGELFF
.	.	TRBJ2-5	TRBV7-6	TGTGCCAGCAGCCTAGGACTAAGAGGGGGAGGACAAGAGACCCAGTACTTC	CASSLGLRGGGQETQYF
.	.	TRBJ1-3	TRBV7-2	TGTGCCAGCAGCTCTGACCCCCCAAGTCGGTCTGGAAACACCATATATTTT	CASSSDPPSRSGNTIYF
once	TRBD1	TRBJ2-5	TRBV6-1	TGTGCCAGCAGTCCCAACCGGGACAGGGGTGAGACCCAGTACTTC	CASSPNRDRGETQYF
.	.	TRBJ2-1	TRBV7-2	TGTGCCAGCAGCTTAGCGCGTCAGGCTAACGAGCAGTTCTTC	CASSLARQANEQFF
.	.	TRBJ2-1	TRBV7-2	TGTGCCAGCAGCTTAGTCCCGGCGGGGTCTTCCTACAATGAGCAGTTCTTC	CASSLVPAGSSYNEQFF
once	TRBD2	TRBJ2-1	TRBV18	TGTGCCAGCTCACGGGAGACTAGCGGGAACGTGGATGAGCAGTTCTTC	CASSRETSGNVDEQFF
.	TRBD2	TRBJ2-5	TRBV10-3	TGTGCCATCAGTGGCCAGCGGGAGAGACAAGAGACCCAGTACTTC	CAISGQRERQETQYF
once	.	TRBJ2-2	TRBV9	TGTGCCAGCAGCGCGGGACGTTACACCGGGGAGCTGTTTTTT	CASSAGRYTGELFF
.	.	TRBJ2-2	TRBV6-4	TGTGCCAGCAGCCCCGTGCACACCGGGGAGCTGTTTTTT	CASSPVHTGELFF
.	.	TRBJ2-2	TRBV9	TGTGCCAGCAGCGTAGGCCGGCGGGACACCGGGGAGCTGTTTTTT	CASSVGRRDTGELFF
.	TRBD1	TRBJ1-2	TRBV19	TGTGCCAGTACCCCGACAGGGCGCTATGGCTACACCTTC	CASTPTGRYGYTF
.	.	TRBJ2-5	TRBV11-2	TGTGCCAGCAGCTTAGGATCGGTAGCGGCCCAAGAGACCCAGTACTTC	CASSLGSVAAQETQYF
.	.	TRBJ2-5	TRBV5-1	TGCGCCAGCAGCTTGGGGACAGCTCAAGAGACCCAGTACTTC	CASSLGTAQETQYF
.	.	TRBJ2-1	TRBV4-3	TGCGCCAGCAGCCAAGAAAACGGGTTTTCCTACAATGAGCAGTTCTTC	CASSQENGFSYNEQFF
once	TRBD1	TRBJ2-1	TRBV28	TGTGCCAGCATGAGACAGGGGAGGTATGAGCAGTTCTTC	CASMRQGRYEQFF